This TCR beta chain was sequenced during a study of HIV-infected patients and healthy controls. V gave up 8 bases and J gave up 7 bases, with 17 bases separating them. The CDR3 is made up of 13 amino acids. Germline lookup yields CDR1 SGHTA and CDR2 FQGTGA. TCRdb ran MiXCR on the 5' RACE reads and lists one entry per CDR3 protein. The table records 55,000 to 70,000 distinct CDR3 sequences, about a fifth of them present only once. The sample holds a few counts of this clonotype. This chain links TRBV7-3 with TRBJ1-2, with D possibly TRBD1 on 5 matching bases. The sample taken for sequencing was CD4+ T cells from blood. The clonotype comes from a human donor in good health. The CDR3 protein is CASRPGPQGGYTF. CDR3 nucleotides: TGTGCCAGCCGGCCCGGGCCCCAGGGTGGCTACACCTTC.